This TCR beta chain was recovered during a study of regulatory dendritic cells for organ transplantation. Study-level findings and limits: Memory T cells were less diverse than naive, with memory CD8+ most oligoclonal. Memory CD8+ clonal expansion seemed more limited with regulatory than mature dendritic cells.

As concerns this clone: Its antigen remains unidentified.

Using immunoSEQ multiplex PCR, the repertoire was profiled, and TCRdb retains in-frame clones only, with some absent. The table has under 25,000 clones, roughly 69% seen once. The CDR3 totals 16 residues. Germline V gene lookup returns CDR1 LGHNT and CDR2 FRNRAP. V lost 4 bases and J lost 0; bases outside the gene matches: 6. The source of this sequence is a human donor in good health. V gene TRBV12-5 combines with J gene TRBJ2-4; 7 bases line up with TRBD1. Sequencing was done on a sample of memory CD4+ T cells from blood. Specified subset: CD45RO+ memory T cells. The CDR3 bases are TGTGCTAGTGGTTCGGGACAGAATCTAGCCAAAAACATTCAGTACTTC. It encodes CASGSGQNLAKNIQYF. Full variable domain (remainder filled in from reference TRBV12-5 and TRBJ2-4): DARVTQTPRHKVTEMGQEVTMRCQPILGHNTVFWYRQTMMQGLELLAYFRNRAPLDDSGMPKDRFSAEMPDATLATLKIQPSEPRDSAVYFCASGSGQNLAKNIQYFGAGTRLSVL.